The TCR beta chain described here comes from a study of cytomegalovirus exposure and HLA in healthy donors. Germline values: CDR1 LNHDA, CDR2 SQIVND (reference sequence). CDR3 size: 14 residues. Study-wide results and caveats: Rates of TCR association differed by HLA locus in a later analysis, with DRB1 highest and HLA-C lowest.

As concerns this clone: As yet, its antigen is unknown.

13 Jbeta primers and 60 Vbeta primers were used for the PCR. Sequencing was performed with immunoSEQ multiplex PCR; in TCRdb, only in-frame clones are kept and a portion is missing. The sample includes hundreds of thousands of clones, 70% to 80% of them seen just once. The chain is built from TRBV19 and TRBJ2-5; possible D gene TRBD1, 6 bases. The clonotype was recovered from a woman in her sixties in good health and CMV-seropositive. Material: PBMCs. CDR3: CATGETGGGETQYF. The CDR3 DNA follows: TGTGCTACTGGCGAGACAGGAGGTGGAGAGACCCAGTACTTC.